A selection of T cell receptor beta chains follows, all from one sample in a study of response to subunit inactivated influenza vaccine. TCRdb re-called the RT-PCR reads with MiXCR, one entry per CDR3 protein. The data contain about 580,000 distinct CDR3 sequences, 14% of them seen just once; the ten biggest clones take up 11%. The sample was PBMCs from blood, taken 11 to 12 days after vaccination. Receptors were obtained from a man aged 45-65 years who received an inactivated influenza vaccine. The CDR3 runs from the conserved cysteine through the conserved F or W. D genes are given only for firm matches. Not every row has a clone size; where given, it reads once, few, many or a size class.

CASRRTANPQETQYF	TGTGCCAGCAGGAGGACTGCAAATCCACAAGAGACCCAGTACTTC	.	TRBV6-1	TRBJ2-5	.
CASSLEREWLAGGYNEQFF	TGTGCCAGCAGCTTAGAGCGGGAGTGGCTAGCGGGGGGGTACAATGAGCAGTTCTTC	few	TRBV11-2	TRBJ2-1	TRBD2
CASSPWGADNEQFF	TGTGCCAGCTCCCCTTGGGGGGCAGACAATGAGCAGTTCTTC	many	TRBV12-3/TRBV12-4	TRBJ2-1	.
CASSIDLGQLDTQYF	TGTGCCAGTAGTATAGATCTCGGACAGCTAGATACGCAGTATTTT	.	TRBV19	TRBJ2-3	.
CASSQDKVYGYTF	TGTGCCAGCAGCCAAGACAAAGTCTATGGCTACACCTTC	.	TRBV3-1	TRBJ1-2	.
CASSLQDSDSPLHF	TGCGCCAGCAGCTTGCAAGACAGCGATTCACCCCTCCACTTT	.	TRBV5-1	TRBJ1-6	.
CATLAGNTGELFF	TGTGCCACCCTAGCGGGGAACACCGGGGAGCTGTTTTTT	few	TRBV5-8	TRBJ2-2	TRBD2
CASNPGQGVGKLFF	TGTGCCAGCAACCCGGGACAGGGAGTTGGAAAACTGTTTTTT	.	TRBV7-2	TRBJ1-4	TRBD1
CASTPGLARRYEQYF	TGTGCCAGCACTCCGGGGTTAGCGCGCCGGTACGAGCAGTACTTC	few	TRBV28	TRBJ2-7	.
CASSLVRLGELFF	TGTGCCAGCAGCTTAGTTCGGCTGGGGGAGCTGTTTTTT	.	TRBV7-8	TRBJ2-2	.
CASSEQDEQFF	TGTGCCAGCAGCGAGCAAGATGAGCAGTTCTTC	few	TRBV7-9	TRBJ2-1	.